The clone carrying this T cell receptor (beta chain) was seen more than once but under ten times. Its target is unknown. The sample belongs to a study of CD8+ T cells in alopecia areata. Study at large: Percentage of affected scalp area was the basis on which treated patients' severity was scored. Study-wide results and limits: Affected scalp, especially in alopecia totalis/universalis, had a higher clonality than normal scalp did.

There are 15 residues in the CDR3. The V gene's germline CDR1 is SGHTA and CDR2 FQGNSA. Trimming cost V 1 base and J 4 bases, with 11 bases left between them. Reverse transcription of extracted RNA yielded cDNA, which provided the sequencing template. Sequenced by immunoSEQ multiplex PCR; TCRdb stores in-frame clones only, minus some. The table has 150,000 to 200,000 clones, about three fifths seen once. The treatment is: oral pan-JAK inhibitor, 5-10 mg twice daily. Collection of lesional scalp punch biopsies and peripheral blood was performed in alopecia areata patients. From PBMCs, CD4+ and CD8+ T cells were sorted.

This receptor was identified in a human donor with alopecia areata. The sequencing used CD4+ T cells sorted from blood, collected around week 49, from a patient treated with tofacitinib. The rearrangement uses TRBV7-2 and TRBJ1-5; D call uncertain. CDR3 bases: TGTGCCAGCAGCTTAGGACGTCCGGGGAATCAGCCCCAGCATTTT. Protein: CASSLGRPGNQPQHF.